The source of this T cell receptor beta chain is a study of T cell responses to AZD1222 COVID-19 vaccine. This clone was observed a handful of times. Germline trimming cut 1 base from V and 6 bases from J; bases unmatched to any gene: 3. Germline V gives CDR1 MNHEY, CDR2 SVGEGT. This CDR3 region has 13 residues. TCRdb's table, derived via immunoSEQ multiplex PCR, lists solely in-frame clones and lacks some. The repertoire holds 160,000 or so clones, with about 90% as singletons. The starting material was peripheral blood, obtained 28 days after the second AZD1222 dose. The chain links TRBV6-2 or TRBV6-3 to TRBJ2-7; 7 nucleotides match TRBD2. The origin of this receptor is an adult who received the AZD1222 COVID-19 vaccine. This chain's CDR3 is CASSYFREGEQYF. In nucleotides, the CDR3 is TGTGCCAGCAGTTACTTCAGGGAGGGCGAGCAGTACTTC.